This T cell receptor beta chain was sequenced for a study of T cells after yellow fever vaccination. Template-switching 5'RACE yielded the TCR cDNA; a universal primer site and UMIs were added in the process. From the 5' RACE reads, TCRdb called clonotypes with MiXCR, one entry per CDR3 protein. The table records a few hundred thousand distinct CDR3 sequences, under 9% of them present only once. This clonotype has only a few counts. The antigen is not known. Overall study findings and caveats: Few clonotypes appeared in both CD4 and CD8 compartments.

The CDR3 loop spans 13 amino acids. Trimming cost V 6 bases and J 7 bases; bases outside gene matches: 7. Germline V gene sequence: CDR1 MNHEY, CDR2 SVGAGI. The chain is built from TRBV6-5 and TRBJ1-2; 8 bases line up with TRBD1. The sequencing used CD4+ T cells sorted from PBMCs, collected 5 days after the yellow fever booster vaccination. The receptor comes from a young man who received the YFV17D yellow fever vaccine. CDR3 protein: CASRRTGSGGYTF. The CDR3 DNA is TGTGCCAGCAGGCGGACAGGGTCGGGTGGCTACACCTTC.